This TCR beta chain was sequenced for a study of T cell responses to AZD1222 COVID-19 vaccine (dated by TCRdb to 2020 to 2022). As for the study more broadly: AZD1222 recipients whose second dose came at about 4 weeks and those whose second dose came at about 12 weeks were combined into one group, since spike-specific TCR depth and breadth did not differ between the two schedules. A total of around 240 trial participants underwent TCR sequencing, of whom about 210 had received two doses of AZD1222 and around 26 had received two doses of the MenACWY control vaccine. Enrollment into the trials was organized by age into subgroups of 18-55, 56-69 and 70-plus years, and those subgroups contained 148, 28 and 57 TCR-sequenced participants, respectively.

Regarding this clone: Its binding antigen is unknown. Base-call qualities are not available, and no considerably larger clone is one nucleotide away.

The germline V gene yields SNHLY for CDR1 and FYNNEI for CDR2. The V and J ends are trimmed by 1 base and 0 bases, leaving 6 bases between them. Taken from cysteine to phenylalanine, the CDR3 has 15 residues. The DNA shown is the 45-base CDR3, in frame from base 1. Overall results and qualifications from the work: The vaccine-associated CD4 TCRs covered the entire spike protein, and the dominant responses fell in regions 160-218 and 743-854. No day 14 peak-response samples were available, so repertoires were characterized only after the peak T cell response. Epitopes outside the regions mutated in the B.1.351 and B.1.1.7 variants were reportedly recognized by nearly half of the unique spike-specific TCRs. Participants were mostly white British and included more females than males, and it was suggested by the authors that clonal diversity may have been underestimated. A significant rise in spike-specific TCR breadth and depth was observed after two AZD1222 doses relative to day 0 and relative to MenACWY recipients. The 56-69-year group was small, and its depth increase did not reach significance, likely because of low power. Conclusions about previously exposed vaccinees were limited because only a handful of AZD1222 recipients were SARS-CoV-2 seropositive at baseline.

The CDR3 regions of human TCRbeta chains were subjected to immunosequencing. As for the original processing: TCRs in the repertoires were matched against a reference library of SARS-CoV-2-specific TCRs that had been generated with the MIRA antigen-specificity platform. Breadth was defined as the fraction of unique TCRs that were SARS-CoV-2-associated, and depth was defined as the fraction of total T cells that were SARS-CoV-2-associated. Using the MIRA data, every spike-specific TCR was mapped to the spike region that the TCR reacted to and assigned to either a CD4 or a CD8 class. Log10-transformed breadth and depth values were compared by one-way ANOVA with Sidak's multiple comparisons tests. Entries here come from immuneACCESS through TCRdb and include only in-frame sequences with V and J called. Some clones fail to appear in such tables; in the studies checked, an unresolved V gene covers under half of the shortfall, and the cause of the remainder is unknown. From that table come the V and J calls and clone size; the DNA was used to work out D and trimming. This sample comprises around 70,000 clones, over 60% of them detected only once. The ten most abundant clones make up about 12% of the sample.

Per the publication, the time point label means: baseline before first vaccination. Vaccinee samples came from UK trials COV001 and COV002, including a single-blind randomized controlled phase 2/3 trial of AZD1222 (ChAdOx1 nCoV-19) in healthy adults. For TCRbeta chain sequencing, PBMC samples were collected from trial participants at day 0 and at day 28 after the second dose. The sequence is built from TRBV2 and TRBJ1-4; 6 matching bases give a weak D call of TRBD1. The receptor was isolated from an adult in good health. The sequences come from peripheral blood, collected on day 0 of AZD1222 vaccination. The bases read TGTGCCAGCAGTGAAGGACAGGCAACTAATGAAAAACTGTTTTTT. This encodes CASSEGQATNEKLFF.